The T cell receptor (beta chain) under discussion was sequenced for a study of blood T cell repertoires in COVID-19. This clone was counted a single time. Germline CDR1 is MGHDK and CDR2 is SYGVNS. The length of the CDR3 is 15 residues. V was pared by 8 bases and J by 3 bases, with 9 bases of the junction left unmatched. TCRdb keeps only in-frame clones here, not all; method: immunoSEQ multiplex PCR. The table shows about 250,000 clones, with 80% to 90% occurring only once. The chain employs TRBV25-1 and TRBJ2-1, with TRBD2 matching over 8 bases. The clonotype originates from a young woman who had recovered from COVID-19. Sequencing used PBMCs or T cells enriched from blood (not recorded which). CDR3 DNA sequence: TGTGCCAGCCGTCCCGGGGGGGCCCTCTACAATGAGCAGTTCTTC. Translating it yields CASRPGGALYNEQFF.